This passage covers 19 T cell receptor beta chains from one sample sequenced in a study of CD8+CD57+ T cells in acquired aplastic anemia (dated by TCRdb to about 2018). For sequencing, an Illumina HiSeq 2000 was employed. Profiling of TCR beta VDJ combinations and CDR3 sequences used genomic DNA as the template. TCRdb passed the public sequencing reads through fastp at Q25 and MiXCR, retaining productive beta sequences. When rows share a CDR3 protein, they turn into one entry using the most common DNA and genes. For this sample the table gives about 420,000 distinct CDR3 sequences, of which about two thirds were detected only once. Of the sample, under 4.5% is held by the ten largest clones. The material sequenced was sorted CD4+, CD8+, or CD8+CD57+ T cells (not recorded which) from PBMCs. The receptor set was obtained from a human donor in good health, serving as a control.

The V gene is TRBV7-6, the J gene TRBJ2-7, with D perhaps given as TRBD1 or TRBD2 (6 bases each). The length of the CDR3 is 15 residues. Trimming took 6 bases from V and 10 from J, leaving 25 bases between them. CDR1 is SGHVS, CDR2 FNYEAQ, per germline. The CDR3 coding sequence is TGTGCCAGCAGTGAAGGGGGGCACGGGCACTCCGACCAGTACTTC. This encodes CASSEGGHGHSDQYF.

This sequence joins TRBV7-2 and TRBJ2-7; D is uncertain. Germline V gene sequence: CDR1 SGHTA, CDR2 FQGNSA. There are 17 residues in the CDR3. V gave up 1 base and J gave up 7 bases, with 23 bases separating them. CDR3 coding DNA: TGTGCCAGCAGCTTAGAACCCCAAAGAGGAAACACCATAGAGCAGTACTTC. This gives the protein CASSLEPQRGNTIEQYF.

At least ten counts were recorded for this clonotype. Here the CDR3 reads CASSLWAAEETQYF. The CDR3 bases are TGTGCCAGCAGCTTGTGGGCCGCCGAAGAGACCCAGTACTTC. The chain links TRBV5-8 to TRBJ2-5; D ambiguous. This CDR3 has 14 amino acids. The V gene's germline CDR1 is SGHTS and CDR2 YDEGEE. The V and J ends lost 1 base and 3 bases respectively, with 10 bases between them.

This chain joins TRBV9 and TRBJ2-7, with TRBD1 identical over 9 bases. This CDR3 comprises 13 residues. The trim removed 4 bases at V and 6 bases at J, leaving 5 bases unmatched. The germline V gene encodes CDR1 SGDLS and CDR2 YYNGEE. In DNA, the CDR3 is TGTGCCAGCAGCCGGACGGACAGGGGCGAGCAGTACTTC. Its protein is CASSRTDRGEQYF.

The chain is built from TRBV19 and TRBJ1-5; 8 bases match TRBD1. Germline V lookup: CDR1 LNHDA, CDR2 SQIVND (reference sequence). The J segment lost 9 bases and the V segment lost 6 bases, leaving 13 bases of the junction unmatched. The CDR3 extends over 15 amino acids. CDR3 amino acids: CASSVGQGISRPQHF. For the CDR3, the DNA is TGTGCCAGTAGCGTAGGACAGGGCATCAGTCGGCCCCAGCATTTT. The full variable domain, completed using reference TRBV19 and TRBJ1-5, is DGGITQSPKYLFRKEGQNVTLSCEQNLNHDAMYWYRQDPGQGLRLIYYSQIVNDFQKGDIAEGYSVSREKKESFPLTVTSAQKNPTAFYLCASSVGQGISRPQHFGDGTRLSIL.

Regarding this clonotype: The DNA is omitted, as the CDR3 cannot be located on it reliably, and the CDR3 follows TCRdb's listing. This CDR3 is CASSLQAYGYTFGF. The V and J genes are TRBV7-2 and TRBJ1-4. Germline assignment: CDR1 SGHTA and CDR2 FQGNSA. The CDR3 has 14 residues if both end residues are counted.

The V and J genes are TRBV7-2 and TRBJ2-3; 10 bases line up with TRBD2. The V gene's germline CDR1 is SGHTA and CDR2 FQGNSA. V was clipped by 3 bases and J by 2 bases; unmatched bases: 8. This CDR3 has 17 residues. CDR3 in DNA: TGTGCCAGCAGCTTTAGGCTAGCGGGGGACCTCACAGATACGCAGTATTTT. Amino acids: CASSFRLAGDLTDTQYF.

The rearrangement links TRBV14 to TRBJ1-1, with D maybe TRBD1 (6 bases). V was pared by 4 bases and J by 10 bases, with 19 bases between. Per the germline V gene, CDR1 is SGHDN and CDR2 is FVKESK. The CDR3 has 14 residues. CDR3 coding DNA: TGTGCCAGCAGCCCAGGATCGGGACAAAATTCAGCTTTCTTT. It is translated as CASSPGSGQNSAFF.

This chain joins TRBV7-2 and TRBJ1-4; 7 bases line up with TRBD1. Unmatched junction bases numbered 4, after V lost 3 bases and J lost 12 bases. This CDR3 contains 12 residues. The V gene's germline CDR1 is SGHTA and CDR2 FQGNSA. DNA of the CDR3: TGTGCCAGCAGCTTCACAGGGGAGGAACTGTTTTTT. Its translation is CASSFTGEELFF.

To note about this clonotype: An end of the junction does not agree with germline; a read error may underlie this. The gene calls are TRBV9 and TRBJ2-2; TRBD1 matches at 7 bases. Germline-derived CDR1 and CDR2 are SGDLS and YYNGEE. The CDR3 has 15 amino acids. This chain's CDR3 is CASSLDRTYTGALFF. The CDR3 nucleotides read TGCGCCAGCAGCTTGGACAGGACTTACACTGGAGCTTTGTTTTTT. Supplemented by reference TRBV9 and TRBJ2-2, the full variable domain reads DSGVTQTPKHLITATGQRVTLRCSPRSGDLSVYWYQQSLDQGLQFLIQYYNGEERAKGNILERFSAQQFPDLHSELNLSSLELGDSALYFCASSLDRTYTGALFFGEGSRLTVL.

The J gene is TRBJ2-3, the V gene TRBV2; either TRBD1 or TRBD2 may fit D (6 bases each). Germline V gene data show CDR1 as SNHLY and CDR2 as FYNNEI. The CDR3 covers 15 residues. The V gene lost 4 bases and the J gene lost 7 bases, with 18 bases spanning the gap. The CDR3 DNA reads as TGTGCCAGCAGTGTGACGATCGGGGGCGTCTATACGCAGTATTTT. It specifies CASSVTIGGVYTQYF.

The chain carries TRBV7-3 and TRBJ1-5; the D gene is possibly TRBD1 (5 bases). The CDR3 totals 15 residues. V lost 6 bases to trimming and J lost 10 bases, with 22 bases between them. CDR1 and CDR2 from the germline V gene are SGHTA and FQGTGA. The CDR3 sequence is CASSPGAGSNRPQHF. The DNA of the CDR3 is TGTGCCAGCAGTCCCGGAGCAGGGTCCAATCGACCCCAGCATTTT.

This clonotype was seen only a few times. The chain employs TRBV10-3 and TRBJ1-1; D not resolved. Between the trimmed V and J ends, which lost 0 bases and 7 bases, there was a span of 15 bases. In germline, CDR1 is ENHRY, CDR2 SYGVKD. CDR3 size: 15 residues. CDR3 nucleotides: TGTGCCATCAGTGAGTCCCTCCGACACGAGCGTGAAGCTTTCTTT. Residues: CAISESLRHEREAFF.

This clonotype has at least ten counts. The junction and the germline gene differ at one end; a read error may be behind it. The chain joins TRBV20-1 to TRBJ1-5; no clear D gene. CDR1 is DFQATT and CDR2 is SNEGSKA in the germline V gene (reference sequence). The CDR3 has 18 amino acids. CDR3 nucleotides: TGCAGTGCTAGAGACCAACCTTACGGGCATTGGGTCAATCAGTCCCAGCATTTT. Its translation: CSARDQPYGHWVNQSQHF.

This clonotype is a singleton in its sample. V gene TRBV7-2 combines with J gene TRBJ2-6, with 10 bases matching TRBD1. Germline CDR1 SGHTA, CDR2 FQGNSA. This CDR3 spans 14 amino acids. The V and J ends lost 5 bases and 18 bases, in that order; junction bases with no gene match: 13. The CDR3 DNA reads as TGTGCCAGCAGCCTGGACAGGGGGGCCGGCGTCACGACTTTC. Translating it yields CASSLDRGAGVTTF.

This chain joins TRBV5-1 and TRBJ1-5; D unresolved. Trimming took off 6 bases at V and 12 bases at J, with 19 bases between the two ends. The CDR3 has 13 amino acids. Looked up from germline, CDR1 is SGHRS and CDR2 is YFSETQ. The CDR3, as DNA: TGCGCCAGCAAAAGAGCGTCCCCAAACAACCAGCATTTT. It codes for CASKRASPNNQHF.

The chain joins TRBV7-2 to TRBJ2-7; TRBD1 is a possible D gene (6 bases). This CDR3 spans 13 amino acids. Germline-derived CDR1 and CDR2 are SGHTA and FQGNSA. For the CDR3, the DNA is TGTGCCAGCAGCTTACTACGGACAGCAAGACACCCAGTC. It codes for CASSLLRTARHPV.

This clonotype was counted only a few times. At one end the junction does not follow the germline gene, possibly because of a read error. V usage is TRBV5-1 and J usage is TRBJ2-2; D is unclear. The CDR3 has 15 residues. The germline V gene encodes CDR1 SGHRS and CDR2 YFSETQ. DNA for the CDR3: TGTGCCAGCAGCCGGCAGGTGGGGAACACCGGGGAGCTGTTTTTT. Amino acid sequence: CASSRQVGNTGELFF.

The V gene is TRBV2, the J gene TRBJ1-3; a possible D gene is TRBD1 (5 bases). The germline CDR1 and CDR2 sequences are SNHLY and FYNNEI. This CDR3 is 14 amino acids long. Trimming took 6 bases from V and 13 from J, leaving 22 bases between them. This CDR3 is CASSGQGAGNRIYF. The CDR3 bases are TGTGCCAGCAGCGGGCAGGGCGCTGGAAACAGGATATATTTT.